Below, one T cell receptor (beta chain) is given with its context. Its antigen remains unknown. The sample originates from a study of shared clonotypes between healthy human individuals. Study-level findings and limits: Researchers sampled blood only, noting tissue repertoires likely differ.

V lost 3 bases and J lost 6, with 9 bases in between. The CDR3 contains 12 residues. Germline CDR1 is LNHDA and CDR2 is SQIVND (reference sequence). Sequencing was performed with immunoSEQ multiplex PCR; in TCRdb, only in-frame clones are kept and a portion is missing. The sample records hundreds of thousands of clones, 70% to 80% being singletons. This chain uses TRBV19 with TRBJ2-7; a possible D gene is TRBD2 (5 bases). The specimen was PBMCs. The source is a middle-aged woman in good health. Some clones in this sample may be carry-over from other donors' samples. As DNA, the CDR3 is TGTGCCAGTAGTATTGGGAGACTCGAGCAGTACTTC. It encodes CASSIGRLEQYF.